The entry below describes one T cell receptor (beta chain). What it binds is not known. The data were obtained in a study of T cell responses to AZD1222 COVID-19 vaccine. General study results and limits: A mostly white British donor set with more females was recruited, and clonal diversity was possibly underestimated.

TCRdb's table, derived via immunoSEQ multiplex PCR, lists solely in-frame clones and lacks some. The sample yields under 200,000 clones, almost 95% seen once. The sequencing here drew on peripheral blood, taken on day 0 of AZD1222 vaccination. The sequence came from an adult in good health.

CDR3 sequence: CASSLDGTNGNEQFF. CDR3 coding DNA: TGTGCCAGCAGCTTAGACGGGACCAATGGCAATGAGCAGTTCTTC. This chain uses TRBV7-3 with TRBJ2-1; D is perhaps TRBD1 or TRBD2 (5 bases each). Germline lookup yields CDR1 SGHTA and CDR2 FQGTGA. Trimming shortened V by 2 bases and J by 6 bases, and 14 bases separated the two germline ends. The CDR3 consists of 15 residues. Together with reference TRBV7-3 and TRBJ2-1, the CDR3 gives the full variable domain: GAGVSQTPSNKVTEKGKYVELRCDPISGHTALYWYRQSLGQGPEFLIYFQGTGAADDSGLPNDRFFAVRPEGSVSTLKIQRTERGDSAVYLCASSLDGTNGNEQFFGPGTRLTVL.